This TCR beta chain was sequenced in a study of T cell repertoires in cytomegalovirus infection (dated by TCRdb to the late 2010s). As for the study more broadly: Alongside well-studied HLA-B-restricted epitopes, the peptide stimulations were aimed at recently identified HLA-C-restricted CMV epitopes, whose presentation resists viral immunomodulation. Donor HLA type was relevant to the analysis, as public TCR beta signatures indicated carriage of CMV infection together with the matching HLA type.

The investigation overall reported the following: The ex vivo response was dominated by HLA-C-restricted CMV-specific TCR beta clonotypes, and the single most frequent clonotype in two of eight donors was supplied by these HLA-C-restricted clonotypes. Cumulative frequency of public TCR beta family members discriminated carriers of CMV infection plus the relevant HLA type in this cohort and an independent 352-donor cohort.

Sequenced on an Illumina HiSeq 1500. Through fastp at Q25 and MiXCR, TCRdb rebuilt clones from the public reads, retaining in-frame beta chains. Rows are unified per CDR3 protein, each entry keeping the most common DNA and genes. The sample table lists 640,000 or so distinct CDR3 sequences, 33% of them with a count of one. The ten largest account for around a sixth of the sample. The label giving this sample's treatment or condition can be read as: in vitro stimulation with specific CMV peptide epitopes to enrich CMV-specific T cells. V ends up 4 bases short and J 5 bases short, with an unmatched junction base count of 9. The germline V gene encodes CDR1 SGHRS and CDR2 YFSETQ. From the cysteine up to the phenylalanine, the CDR3 has a length of 14 residues. Just the 42-base CDR3 DNA is kept, in frame starting at base 1. Notes on this clonotype: Its antigen is unknown. No much larger clone is present one base from it, and per-base qualities are unavailable.

This TCR derives from a human donor in good health (CMV status not recorded). Some clones in this sample may be carry-over from other donors' samples. This sample comprised cultured PBMCs, obtained from culture after CMV antigen stimulation. This chain joins TRBV5-1 to TRBJ2-7; 7 central nucleotides agree with TRBD1. The DNA reads TGCGCCAGCAGCACGACAGGGATTGGCGACGAGCAGTACTTC. This gives the protein CASSTTGIGDEQYF. Reference TRBV5-1 and TRBJ2-7 proteins supply the regions before and after the CDR3; the full variable domain is: KAGVTQTPRYLIKTRGQQVTLSCSPISGHRSVSWYQQTPGQGLQFLFEYFSETQRNKGNFPGRFSGRQFSNSRSEMNVSTLELGDSALYLCASSTTGIGDEQYFGPGTRLTVT.